The clone carrying this T cell receptor (beta chain) was picked up a small number of times. The antigen is unknown. This sample is part of a study of early T cells in non-severe SARS-CoV-2 infection. At the level of the study: Sequenced material consisted of bulk RNA (from unsorted whole blood), and chains were unpaired. The study, taken as a whole, reports: Matching with VDJdb favored anti-spike CD8 responses (missing private and CD4 specificities).

CDR3 length: 18 residues. The V gene's germline CDR1 is LNHDA and CDR2 SQIVND (reference sequence). Unmatched junction bases numbered 13, after V lost 5 bases and J lost 4 bases. In the library, individual cDNA molecules carried attached unique molecular identifiers. TCRdb used MiXCR to reprocess the 5' RACE reads, holding one entry per CDR3 protein. The data show nearly 110,000 distinct CDR3 sequences, over 8.5% seen once. The specimen sequenced was whole blood. The sequence was collected from an adult who was a healthcare worker with PCR-confirmed SARS-CoV-2 infection or an uninfected control (not recorded which). This rearrangement joins TRBV19 to TRBJ2-2; 10 bases agree with TRBD2. In nucleotides, the CDR3 is TGTGCCAGTAGTCGGGCCCTAGCGGGAGAGTCAGGCACCGGGGAGCTGTTTTTT. Amino acids: CASSRALAGESGTGELFF.